This T cell receptor (beta chain) is drawn from a study of glioma-infiltrating T cells. General study findings and limits: Only very few CDR3 sequences appeared in both tissue and blood. Above-expected tissue-blood divergence occurred in all gliomas, most in low-grade ones.

Amplification of TCR alpha and beta CDR3 regions from RNA used iRepertoire nested multiplex PCR. TCRdb itself ran the multiplex PCR reads through MiXCR, one entry per CDR3 protein. This table holds 100,000 to 150,000 distinct CDR3 sequences, roughly 23% found once. Germline assignment: CDR1 MNHEY and CDR2 SMNVEV (reference sequence). The CDR3 runs to 14 residues. This clonotype turned up a few times. Its antigen is currently unknown. A much larger clonotype is one base distant, so this may be a read error. The chain uses TRBV27 and TRBJ1-1; TRBD1 aligns across 10 bases. Sequenced material: glioma tissue, nonneoplastic brain tissue, or PBMCs (not recorded which). The sequence was collected from a human donor with low-grade glioma or glioblastoma, undergoing nonglioma brain surgery, or in good health (not recorded which). CDR3 DNA: TGTACCAGCATTCGGACAGGGGGGAACACTGAAGCTTTCTTT. It specifies CTSIRTGGNTEAFF.